The table lists the clone carrying this T cell receptor beta chain with a count of one. Noted treatment: randomized to nivolumab then ipilimumab (arm A) or the reverse (arm B). None of the patients previously received DNA-damaging chemotherapy. The data derive from a study of sequential checkpoint blockade in melanoma. The assay was immunoSEQ multiplex PCR, and TCRdb's table has in-frame clones only and misses some. The table includes 15,000 to 20,000 clones, approximately 80% detected once. The sequence came from a human donor with melanoma. The specimen was CD8+ T cells sorted from blood (inferred from file names), collected from a patient given nivolumab and ipilimumab in sequence.

CDR3 bases: TGCGCCAGCAGATACACACTAGCGGAGGATTACAATGAGCAGTTCTTC. It is translated as CASRYTLAEDYNEQFF. The chain joins TRBV4-1 to TRBJ2-1; TRBD2 matches at 8 bases. CDR1 is MGHRA, CDR2 YSYEKL, per germline. V was pared by 6 bases and J by 4 bases, with 11 bases of the junction left unmatched. This CDR3 has 16 amino acids.